The 18 T cell receptor beta chains below all came from one sample that was sequenced in a study of blood T cell repertoires in COVID-19. The method was immunoSEQ multiplex PCR; TCRdb's version includes in-frame clones alone and lacks a portion of them. The table has about 50,000 clones, 75% to 85% seen once. Source material: peripheral blood. The receptors derive from a man aged 40-50 years with acute or convalescent COVID-19.

CDR3 loop: CASSQDLSTDTQYF. CDR3 bases: TGTGCCAGCAGCCAAGATCTCTCGACAGATACGCAGTATTTT. This chain joins TRBV14 and TRBJ2-3, with D unresolved. The CDR3 totals 14 residues. Germline V gene lookup returns CDR1 SGHDN and CDR2 FVKESK. Trimming cost V 0 bases and J 3 bases, with 7 bases left between them. Using reference TRBV14 and TRBJ2-3 for the parts outside the CDR3, the full variable domain is EAGVTQFPSHSVIEKGQTVTLRCDPISGHDNLYWYRRVMGKEIKFLLHFVKESKQDESGMPNNRFLAERTGGTYSTLKVQPAELEDSGVYFCASSQDLSTDTQYFGPGTRLTVL.

The chain carries TRBV19 and TRBJ1-1, with TRBD1 matching over 8 bases. V trimming: 4 bases; J trimming: 6 bases; junction bases outside the gene matches: 4. The length of the CDR3 is 13 residues. Germline V gene sequence: CDR1 LNHDA, CDR2 SQIVND (reference sequence). CDR3 bases: TGTGCCAGTAGTACGGACAGGGCGTCTGAAGCTTTCTTT. The encoded protein is CASSTDRASEAFF. The full variable domain, rest sourced from reference TRBV19 and TRBJ1-1, is DGGITQSPKYLFRKEGQNVTLSCEQNLNHDAMYWYRQDPGQGLRLIYYSQIVNDFQKGDIAEGYSVSREKKESFPLTVTSAQKNPTAFYLCASSTDRASEAFFGQGTRLTVV.

This rearrangement joins TRBV9 to TRBJ1-6, with no clear D. Germline V gene sequence: CDR1 SGDLS, CDR2 YYNGEE. This CDR3 is built from 14 residues. V lost 4 bases, J lost 11 bases, and 16 bases lay in between. CDR3 DNA: TGTGCCAGCAGCATTTCCCAACAGAGTCCACCCCTCCACTTT. This sequence encodes CASSISQQSPPLHF.

The chain employs TRBV19 and TRBJ2-1; 9 bases are shared with TRBD2. Germline assignment: CDR1 LNHDA and CDR2 SQIVND (reference sequence). This CDR3 contains 15 residues. Unmatched junction bases numbered 9, after V lost 6 bases and J lost 6 bases. CDR3 sequence (DNA): TGTGCCAGTAGGGTGTCGCGGGAGGGCCTCAATGAGCAGTTCTTC. It codes for CASRVSREGLNEQFF.

The V and J genes are TRBV18 and TRBJ1-5; TRBD1 matches 7 bases. This CDR3 spans 15 amino acids. Germline V gives CDR1 KGHSH, CDR2 LQKENI. Unmatched junction bases numbered 6, after V lost 4 bases and J lost 3 bases. The CDR3 DNA reads as TGTGCCAGCTCACGAGGACAGGAATACAATCAGCCCCAGCATTTT. Protein: CASSRGQEYNQPQHF. The full variable domain, with the rest looked up from reference TRBV18 and TRBJ1-5, is NAGVMQNPRHLVRRRGQEARLRCSPMKGHSHVYWYRQLPEEGLKFMVYLQKENIIDESGMPKERFSAEFPKEGPSILRIQQVVRGDSAAYFCASSRGQEYNQPQHFGDGTRLSIL.

The J gene is TRBJ2-3, the V gene TRBV5-1; TRBD1 aligns across 8 bases. From germline, CDR1 is SGHRS and CDR2 YFSETQ. The CDR3 runs to 14 residues. The ends lost 6 bases at V and 2 bases at J; junction bases unmatched: 5. CDR3 residues: CASNGQGYTDTQYF. The CDR3 region has the DNA TGCGCCAGCAACGGACAGGGATACACAGATACGCAGTATTTT.

V usage is TRBV5-3 and J usage is TRBJ2-7; 13 bases are a match to TRBD2. TRBV5-3 is an open reading frame, and its role is uncertain. The CDR3 contains 17 residues. The trim removed 4 bases at V and 0 bases at J, leaving 7 bases unmatched. CDR3 loop: CARSRLGLAGVSYEQYV. Here the CDR3 DNA reads TGTGCCAGAAGCCGCCTCGGACTAGCGGGGGTCTCCTACGAGCAGTACGTC.

J is TRBJ2-3 and V is TRBV2, with 9 bases lining up with TRBD2. Germline CDR1 reads SNHLY; CDR2 reads FYNNEI. The CDR3 totals 19 residues. V shed 7 bases and J 5 bases; nucleotides not matched to a gene: 22. Written as DNA, the CDR3 is TGTGCCAGCACCTCCAGTTACTCAAAACGCGGGAGGGAGGGAGATACGCAGTATTTT. This translates into CASTSSYSKRGREGDTQYF.

The chain employs TRBV30 and TRBJ2-5, with D possibly matching TRBD2 (6 bases). Trimming left V 8 bases short and J 5 bases short, with 24 bases between. In germline, CDR1 is GTSNPN, CDR2 SVGIG (reference sequence). The length of the CDR3 is 15 residues. CDR3 residues: CASQRGTASGETQYF. The CDR3 bases are TGTGCCAGTCAACGGGGGACCGCGTCGGGGGAGACCCAGTACTTC.

The chain's CDR3 is CASSYEARETQYF. CDR3 nucleotide sequence: TGTGCCAGCAGTTACGAAGCACGAGAGACCCAGTACTTC. The gene calls are TRBV6-5 and TRBJ2-5; D call uncertain. Germline V lookup: CDR1 MNHEY, CDR2 SVGAGI. The CDR3 contains 13 residues. V lost 2 bases and J 4 bases, leaving 8 bases between the germline ends.

The V call is TRBV29-1, the J call TRBJ1-5, with TRBD1 identical over 10 bases. The length of the CDR3 is 13 residues. V shed 7 bases and J 5 bases; nucleotides not matched to a gene: 5. The germline V gene has CDR1 SQVTM and CDR2 ANQGSEA. CDR3 bases: TGCAGCGCTCGCGGACAGGGGGATCAGCCCCAGCATTTT. As protein: CSARGQGDQPQHF.

This clone was detected once. This chain connects TRBV30 to TRBJ2-3; possible D gene TRBD2, 5 bases. CDR3 size: 14 residues. Germline V gene lookup returns CDR1 GTSNPN and CDR2 SVGIG (reference sequence). The V gene lost 2 bases and the J gene lost 0 bases, with 9 bases spanning the gap. The CDR3 DNA sequence: TGTGCCTGGAGTCCCGGACTTAGCACAGATACGCAGTATTTT. It yields the protein CAWSPGLSTDTQYF.

This clone appeared a few times. The chain uses TRBV5-1 and TRBJ1-6; D possibly corresponds to TRBD1 (6 bases). Germline V gives CDR1 SGHRS, CDR2 YFSETQ. The CDR3 length is 16 residues. Trimming removed 0 bases from V and 3 bases from J, with 10 bases in between. The CDR3 bases are TGCGCCAGCAGCTTGGAAGGACAGCTCTATAATTCACCCCTCCACTTT. It encodes CASSLEGQLYNSPLHF.

V usage is TRBV9 and J usage is TRBJ1-3; D unclear. V lost 0 bases and J 0 bases, leaving 10 bases between the germline ends. Looked up from germline, CDR1 is SGDLS and CDR2 is YYNGEE. The CDR3 contains 16 residues. CDR3 sequence (DNA): TGTGCCAGCAGCGTAGCGGGGTTATCCTCTGGAAACACCATATATTTT. Its protein product is CASSVAGLSSGNTIYF.

This chain joins TRBV7-2 and TRBJ1-1, with a possible D match to TRBD1 (5 bases). CDR1 is SGHTA, CDR2 FQGNSA, per germline. The CDR3 totals 15 residues. V was shortened by 5 bases and J by 5 bases, with 18 bases between the two germline ends. The CDR3 protein is CASSPETASLTEAFF. DNA of the CDR3: TGTGCCAGCAGCCCAGAGACAGCATCCCTAACTGAAGCTTTCTTT.

This chain connects TRBV18 to TRBJ2-5; the D is unclear. Trimming took 3 bases from V and 2 from J, leaving 13 bases between them. CDR3 length equals 15 residues. Germline V lookup: CDR1 KGHSH, CDR2 LQKENI. CDR3 amino acids: CASSPARLAQETQYF. The CDR3 DNA sequence: TGTGCCAGCTCACCCGCGCGGCTTGCACAAGAGACCCAGTACTTC.

The chain recombines TRBV3-1 (or the pseudogene TRBV3-2) with TRBJ1-6; perhaps TRBD1 as D (5 bases). The length of the CDR3 is 14 residues. Germline V gene data show CDR1 as LGHDT and CDR2 as YNNKEL (reference sequence). Between the trimmed V and J ends, which lost 4 bases and 9 bases, there was a span of 13 bases. CDR3 nucleotide sequence: TGTGCCAGCAGCCCCTTGGGGGGAAGTTCACCCCTCCACTTT. It encodes CASSPLGGSSPLHF.

The chain employs TRBV5-3 and TRBJ1-2; D unclear. TRBV5-3 is an ORF; its function is uncertain. Trimming shortened V by 4 bases and J by 0 bases, and 10 bases separated the two germline ends. The CDR3 is 14 amino acids. In nucleotides, the CDR3 is TGTGCCAGAAGCGAACAGATAGCTAACTATGGCTACACCTTC. It translates to CARSEQIANYGYTF.